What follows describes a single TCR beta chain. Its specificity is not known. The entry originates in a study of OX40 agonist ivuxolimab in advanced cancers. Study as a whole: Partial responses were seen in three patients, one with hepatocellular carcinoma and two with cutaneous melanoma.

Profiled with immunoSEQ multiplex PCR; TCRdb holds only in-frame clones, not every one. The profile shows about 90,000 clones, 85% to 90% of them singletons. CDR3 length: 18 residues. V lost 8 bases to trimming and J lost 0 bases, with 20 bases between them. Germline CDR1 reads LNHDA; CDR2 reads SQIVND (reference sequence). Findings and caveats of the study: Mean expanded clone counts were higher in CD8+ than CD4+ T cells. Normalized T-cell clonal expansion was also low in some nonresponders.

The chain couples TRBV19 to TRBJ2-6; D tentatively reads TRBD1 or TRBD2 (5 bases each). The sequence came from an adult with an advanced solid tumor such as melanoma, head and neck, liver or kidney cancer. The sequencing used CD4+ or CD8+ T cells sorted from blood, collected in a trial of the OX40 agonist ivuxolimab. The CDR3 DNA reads TGTGCCAGTGGCTCAAGGGCAGGGACCCTCTCTGGGGCCAACGTCCTGACTTTC. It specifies CASGSRAGTLSGANVLTF.